The 31 T cell receptor beta chains presented below share a single source sample, sequenced in a study of cytomegalovirus exposure and HLA in healthy donors. Researchers ran the PCR with 60 Vbeta and 13 Jbeta primers. The data were produced by immunoSEQ multiplex PCR, yet TCRdb's version contains in-frame clones alone and is incomplete. Its table records 63,000 or so clones. Sequenced material: PBMCs. All receptors derive from a boy aged 5-17 years in good health and CMV-seronegative.

V usage is TRBV23-1 and J usage is TRBJ1-5; the D gene is possibly TRBD1 (6 bases). TRBV23-1 is noted as an ORF with a role that remains uncertain. The CDR3 is 17 residues long. V was trimmed by 6 bases and J by 0 bases, leaving 18 bases between them. As DNA, the CDR3 is TGCGCCAGCAGGGGGGACGACAGGAGGAATAGCAATCAGCCCCAGCATTTT. It yields the protein CASRGDDRRNSNQPQHF.

The chain links TRBV18 to TRBJ1-4, with 11 bases aligning to TRBD1. This CDR3 region has 19 residues. The germline gives CDR1 KGHSH, CDR2 LQKENI. With V trimmed by 2 bases and J by 3 bases, 11 bases remained unmatched. The CDR3 bases are TGTGCCAGCTCACCAAACGCCCTAGGACAGGGGGCGTCTAATGAAAAACTGTTTTTT. Translation: CASSPNALGQGASNEKLFF.

This chain links TRBV7-9 with TRBJ1-6; possibly TRBD1 for D (5 bases). With 1 base removed from V and 11 bases from J, the gap between germline ends came to 9 bases. Germline V CDR1 and CDR2: SEHNR, FQNEAQ (reference sequence). This CDR3 comprises 13 residues. CDR3 nucleotide sequence: TGTGCCAGCAGCTTAGTTCAGGGAACACCCCTCCACTTT. This encodes CASSLVQGTPLHF.

The rearrangement uses TRBV9 and TRBJ1-1, with no clear D. V was trimmed by 3 bases and J by 2 bases, leaving 5 bases between them. This CDR3 has 12 amino acids. Germline V gives CDR1 SGDLS, CDR2 YYNGEE. CDR3 protein: CASSALNTEAFF. CDR3 coding DNA: TGTGCCAGCAGCGCCTTAAACACTGAAGCTTTCTTT.

V and J are TRBV7-9 and TRBJ1-2; D is unclear. The CDR3 is 14 amino acids. Trimming removed 6 bases from V and 4 bases from J, with 15 bases in between. Germline assignment: CDR1 SEHNR and CDR2 FQNEAQ (reference sequence). The CDR3 region is CASRPTGIAYGYTF. In DNA, the CDR3 is TGTGCCAGCAGGCCCACCGGGATAGCCTATGGCTACACCTTC.

J is TRBJ1-1 and V is TRBV7-2; D gene ambiguous. This CDR3 is built from 14 residues. V lost 6 bases and J 6 bases, leaving 17 bases between the germline ends. Germline assignment: CDR1 SGHTA and CDR2 FQGNSA. CDR3 sequence reads: CASSLSLLNPEAFF. The CDR3 DNA reads TGTGCCAGCAGTCTAAGCTTGCTGAATCCTGAAGCTTTCTTT.

The V gene is TRBV9, the J gene TRBJ2-7; D is undetermined. The V end lost 0 bases, the J end lost 2 bases, and 9 bases lay between the germline ends. CDR1 is SGDLS and CDR2 is YYNGEE in the germline V gene. The length of the CDR3 is 14 residues. The CDR3 sequence: CASSVESSAYEQYF. CDR3 bases: TGTGCCAGCAGCGTAGAGAGCAGCGCCTACGAGCAGTACTTC.

The rearrangement joins TRBV6-1 to TRBJ2-1, with TRBD2 matching over 10 bases. Germline values: CDR1 MNHNS, CDR2 SASEGT. CDR3 length: 15 amino acids. V was pared by 8 bases and J by 8 bases, with 12 bases of the junction left unmatched. CDR3 DNA sequence: TGTGCCAGCGGCGGGGCTAGCGGGAGTGGCTATGAGCAGTTCTTC. Its translation: CASGGASGSGYEQFF.

By frequency, this clone registers medium-sized. The chain carries TRBV5-6 and TRBJ2-2, with 9 bases that match TRBD1. With 5 bases clipped from V and 7 bases from J, the junction kept 3 bases outside the gene matches. CDR1 and CDR2 (germline): SGHDT, YYEEEE. There are 13 residues in the CDR3. CDR3 region: CASRGQGGGELFF. CDR3 nucleotide sequence: TGTGCCAGCAGGGGACAGGGTGGCGGGGAGCTGTTTTTT.

The J gene is TRBJ2-2, the V gene TRBV11-2, with TRBD1 matching over 7 bases. This CDR3 is 14 amino acids long. Germline-derived CDR1 and CDR2 are SGHAT and FQNNGV. J lost 3 bases, V lost 6 bases, and 4 bases had no gene match. As DNA, the CDR3 is TGTGCCAGCAGACACAGGGGTTACACCGGGGAGCTGTTTTTT. It yields the protein CASRHRGYTGELFF.

The rearrangement links TRBV14 to TRBJ2-7; D is ambiguous. The CDR3 contains 12 residues. In germline, CDR1 is SGHDN, CDR2 FVKESK. V was cut by 4 bases and J by 3 bases, with 7 bases left in between. CDR3 nucleotides: TGTGCCAGCAGCCCTGACTTCTACGAGCAGTACTTC. It yields the protein CASSPDFYEQYF.

The gene calls are TRBV29-1 and TRBJ2-1, with 9 bases identical to TRBD2. CDR1 is SQVTM, CDR2 ANQGSEA, per germline. CDR3 size: 14 residues. With 8 bases clipped from V and 6 bases from J, the junction kept 11 bases outside the gene matches. The CDR3, as DNA: TGCAGCACCACCCGGCGGGGGGGATTCAATGAGCAGTTCTTC. As protein: CSTTRRGGFNEQFF.

The chain joins TRBV7-2 to TRBJ1-5; D is uncertain. Trimming cost V 1 base and J 7 bases, with 11 bases left between them. The germline V gene encodes CDR1 SGHTA and CDR2 FQGNSA. The CDR3 is made up of 14 amino acids. In nucleotides, the CDR3 is TGTGCCAGCAGCTTAGAACGGGGTGGGCAGCCCCAGCATTTT. Translating it yields CASSLERGGQPQHF.

Of note for this clone: One end of the junction does not line up with germline, which may come from a read error. This rearrangement joins TRBV19 to TRBJ2-7; the match to TRBD1 covers 11 bases. In germline, CDR1 is LNHDA, CDR2 SQIVND (reference sequence). The CDR3 consists of 15 residues. This CDR3 is CASQSRTGGSDEQYF. The CDR3 nucleotides read TGTGCCAGTCAGTCCCGGACAGGGGGCTCCGACGAGCAGTACTTC.

V usage is TRBV9 and J usage is TRBJ1-3, with TRBD1 identical over 7 bases. V shed 3 bases, J shed 2 bases, and the junction held 2 bases outside the gene matches. The CDR3 is 14 residues long. CDR1 SGDLS and CDR2 YYNGEE come from the germline V gene. The CDR3 region is CASSAGGTGNTIYF. In DNA, the CDR3 is TGTGCCAGCAGCGCAGGGGGAACTGGAAACACCATATATTTT.

V usage is TRBV10-1 and J usage is TRBJ1-1, with TRBD1 as a possible D gene (6 bases). Germline CDR1 and CDR2: WNHNN and SYGVQD (reference sequence). Trimming took off 3 bases at V and 5 bases at J, with 13 bases between the two ends. CDR3 length equals 14 residues. CDR3 sequence reads: CASSDRGGLTEAFF. CDR3 coding DNA: TGCGCCAGCAGTGACAGGGGCGGTTTGACTGAAGCTTTCTTT.

This chain uses TRBV5-5 with TRBJ1-1; 7 nucleotides align to TRBD1. CDR3 length: 14 residues. Germline V lookup: CDR1 SGHKS, CDR2 YYEKEE (reference sequence). The V gene end was trimmed by 4 bases and the J gene end by 5 bases; junction bases not matched to a gene: 8. The DNA for the CDR3 is TGTGCCAGCAGCCCGACAGGGATGCAGACTGAAGCTTTCTTT. Its protein product is CASSPTGMQTEAFF.

The CDR3 DNA reads as TGTGCCAGCAGTTACTCGAGGGGGGGCGGGGGCACTGAAGCTTTCTTT. It is translated as CASSYSRGGGGTEAFF. The chain joins TRBV6-5 to TRBJ1-1, with D perhaps matching TRBD1 (6 bases). There are 16 residues in the CDR3. The germline V gene encodes CDR1 MNHEY and CDR2 SVGAGI. The V gene lost 0 bases and the J gene lost 4 bases, with 15 bases spanning the gap.

CDR3 protein: CASSGVAPGANVLTF. The CDR3 DNA sequence: TGTGCCAGCAGCGGGGTAGCGCCTGGGGCCAACGTCCTGACTTTC. The genes are TRBV5-4 and TRBJ2-6, with TRBD2 as a possible D gene (5 bases). Germline V gives CDR1 SGHNT, CDR2 YYREEE (reference sequence). Trimming stripped 4 bases from V and 2 bases from J, with 10 bases between. This CDR3 comprises 15 residues. Complete variable domain (other parts from reference TRBV5-4 and TRBJ2-6): ETGVTQSPTHLIKTRGQQVTLRCSSQSGHNTVSWYQQALGQGPQFIFQYYREEENGRGNFPPRFSGLQFPNYSSELNVNALELDDSALYLCASSGVAPGANVLTFGAGSRLTVL.

As DNA, the CDR3 is TGTGCCAGCAGACACCGAGATCGAGCGGGACCGAACACTGAAGCTTTCTTT. This encodes CASRHRDRAGPNTEAFF. The chain carries TRBV7-8 and TRBJ1-1, with D perhaps matching TRBD1 (5 bases). The CDR3 is 17 amino acids. In germline, CDR1 is SGHVS, CDR2 FQNEAQ. V shed 6 bases and J shed 1 base, with 21 bases lying between them.

The rearrangement links TRBV7-2 to TRBJ2-3; D not certain. CDR3 length equals 15 residues. With 1 base removed from V and 1 base from J, the gap between germline ends came to 9 bases. Germline V gene sequence: CDR1 SGHTA, CDR2 FQGNSA. CDR3 amino acids: CASSLVGWGTDTQYF. The CDR3 nucleotides are TGTGCCAGCAGCTTAGTCGGGTGGGGCACAGATACGCAGTATTTT.

The chain recombines TRBV5-1 with TRBJ2-5; 8 positions match TRBD2. The CDR3 is 15 residues long. Germline lookup yields CDR1 SGHRS and CDR2 YFSETQ. V trimming: 4 bases; J trimming: 2 bases; junction bases outside the gene matches: 7. The CDR3 loop is CASSPGGGTQETQYF. CDR3 DNA: TGCGCCAGCAGCCCCGGCGGGGGGACACAAGAGACCCAGTACTTC.

V and J are TRBV6-6 and TRBJ1-2; the D is unclear. V was shortened by 4 bases and J by 7 bases, with 10 bases between the two germline ends. CDR3 size: 12 residues. CDR1 is MNHNY and CDR2 is SVGAGI in the germline V gene (reference sequence). The CDR3 region is CASSFTQPGYTF. For the CDR3, the DNA is TGTGCCAGCAGTTTCACACAGCCTGGCTACACCTTC.

This sequence joins TRBV28 and TRBJ2-7; no reliable D call. V lost 4 bases and J 2 bases, leaving 6 bases between the germline ends. The CDR3 runs to 12 residues. Germline V gene sequence: CDR1 MDHEN, CDR2 SYDVKM. The CDR3 region is CASSSQTYEQYF. CDR3 nucleotide sequence: TGTGCCAGCAGTTCCCAGACCTACGAGCAGTACTTC.

The V and J genes are TRBV5-6 and TRBJ1-2; D might be TRBD1 (6 bases). Germline V gene sequence: CDR1 SGHDT, CDR2 YYEEEE. The CDR3 sequence is 13 residues long. V lost 0 bases and J lost 6, with 9 bases in between. The CDR3 loop is CASSLAGVDGYTF. In DNA, the CDR3 is TGTGCCAGCAGCTTGGCAGGGGTGGATGGCTACACCTTC.

The chain recombines TRBV10-3 with TRBJ1-1, with 9 positions matching TRBD1. Trimming took 6 bases from V and 3 from J; bases not matched to a gene: 2. CDR1 and CDR2 (germline): ENHRY, SYGVKD. The CDR3 loop spans 13 amino acids. CDR3 protein: CAISDRGDTEAFF. CDR3 sequence (DNA): TGTGCCATCAGCGACAGGGGGGACACTGAAGCTTTCTTT.

The chain is built from TRBV7-6 and TRBJ1-6; TRBD1 aligns across 10 bases. This CDR3 contains 15 residues. Germline V gene sequence: CDR1 SGHVS, CDR2 FNYEAQ. V shed 5 bases and J 8 bases; nucleotides not matched to a gene: 6. The CDR3: CASSQGQGLDSPLHF. The CDR3 DNA reads TGTGCCAGCAGCCAGGGACAGGGGCTTGATTCACCCCTCCACTTT.

The gene calls are TRBV5-1 and TRBJ1-1, with D hard to call. The CDR3 runs 15 residues. CDR1 is SGHRS, CDR2 YFSETQ, per germline. Trimming cost V 0 bases and J 0 bases, with 9 bases left between them. The CDR3 sequence is CASSLGYKMNTEAFF. CDR3 coding DNA: TGCGCCAGCAGCTTGGGTTACAAAATGAACACTGAAGCTTTCTTT. The full variable domain, with the rest looked up from reference TRBV5-1 and TRBJ1-1, is KAGVTQTPRYLIKTRGQQVTLSCSPISGHRSVSWYQQTPGQGLQFLFEYFSETQRNKGNFPGRFSGRQFSNSRSEMNVSTLELGDSALYLCASSLGYKMNTEAFFGQGTRLTVV.

The V and J genes are TRBV5-1 and TRBJ2-1, with 9 bases matching TRBD2. With V trimmed by 4 bases and J by 1 base, 9 bases remained unmatched. Germline assignment: CDR1 SGHRS and CDR2 YFSETQ. The CDR3 runs 17 residues. CDR3 nucleotide sequence: TGCGCCAGCAGCCGAGGACTAGCGCTGAGATCCTACAATGAGCAGTTCTTC. This gives the protein CASSRGLALRSYNEQFF.

CDR3 region: CASSLGLGQATEGNQPQHF. CDR3 in DNA: TGTGCCAGCAGCTTAGGCCTGGGACAGGCAACAGAAGGCAATCAGCCCCAGCATTTT. The J gene is TRBJ1-5, the V gene TRBV7-9; TRBD1 matches 8 bases. V trimming: 1 base; J trimming: 2 bases; junction bases outside the gene matches: 13. Looked up from germline, CDR1 is SEHNR and CDR2 is FQNEAQ (reference sequence). CDR3 length equals 19 residues. The variable domain in full, with the rest retrieved from reference TRBV7-9 and TRBJ1-5, is DTGVSQNPRHKITKRGQNVTFRCDPISEHNRLYWYRQTLGQGPEFLTYFQNEAQLEKSRLLSDRFSAERPKGSFSTLEIQRTEQGDSAMYLCASSLGLGQATEGNQPQHFGDGTRLSIL.

V usage is TRBV7-2 and J usage is TRBJ1-5; D possibly corresponds to TRBD1 (5 bases). Trimming stripped 3 bases from V and 2 bases from J, with 11 bases between. From germline, CDR1 is SGHTA and CDR2 FQGNSA. CDR3 size: 15 residues. Here the CDR3 DNA reads TGTGCCAGCAGCTTCGCAGCGGGGGGCAATCAGCCCCAGCATTTT. Protein: CASSFAAGGNQPQHF.